This is a list of T cell receptor beta chains from one sample in a study of neurological immune-mediated disorders. TCRdb ran MiXCR on the 5' RACE reads and lists one entry per CDR3 protein. The profile shows a few thousand distinct CDR3 sequences, roughly a quarter of them singletons. Sample: CD8+ T cells from blood. These receptor sequences come from a woman aged 55-70 years with HTLV-1-associated myelopathy (HAM/TSP). The CDR3 runs from the conserved cysteine through the conserved F or W. The D gene is left open where the match is weak. The size of a clone is reported for some rows only, either as once, few or many, or as a class for expanded clones.

size	V	J	D	DNA	CDR3
-	TRBV4-1	TRBJ2-3	-	TGCGCCAGCAGCCTCGGACAGCGCACAGATACGCAGTATTTT	CASSLGQRTDTQYF
-	TRBV6-1	TRBJ2-1	-	TGTGCCAGCAGTGAAGCGAGCGGGCCATACAATGAGCAGTTCTTC	CASSEASGPYNEQFF
medium-sized	TRBV20-1	TRBJ1-1	-	TGCAGTGCTAGAGAGTATACCTTGAACACTGAAGCTTTCTTT	CSAREYTLNTEAFF
many	TRBV30	TRBJ2-3	-	TGTGCCTGGAGTGTTATGACAGATACGCAGTATTTT	CAWSVMTDTQYF
many	TRBV30	TRBJ2-7	-	TGTGCCTGGAGTGTAGGGTCCTACGAGCAGTACTTC	CAWSVGSYEQYF
many	TRBV14	TRBJ2-6	-	TGTGCCAGCAGCCAAGATCGGACAGTACAGTTTGACTCTGGGGCCAACGTCCTGACTTTC	CASSQDRTVQFDSGANVLTF
-	TRBV20-1	TRBJ2-3	TRBD2	TGCAGTGCTAGAGGGACTAGCATCGGTGGTACGCAGTATTTT	CSARGTSIGGTQYF
medium-sized	TRBV27	TRBJ2-2	-	TGTGCCAGCAGTATCTCCAGGGGCACCGGGGAGCTGTTTTTT	CASSISRGTGELFF
medium-sized	TRBV29-1	TRBJ2-5	TRBD2	TGCAGCGTGGAAATGGCGGGAGAGGAAGAGACCCAGTACTTC	CSVEMAGEEETQYF
-	TRBV29-1	TRBJ2-3	-	TGCAGCGTTGAATGGTTGGGGGGCCCCACAGATACGCAGTATTTT	CSVEWLGGPTDTQYF
many	TRBV29-1	TRBJ2-2	-	TGCAGCGTTGAGTGGGGAACCGGGGAGCTGTTTTTT	CSVEWGTGELFF
-	TRBV11-3	TRBJ2-5	TRBD1	TGTGCCAGCAGCACCCTGACAGGGGGTGGGGAGACCCAGTACTTC	CASSTLTGGGETQYF
medium-sized	TRBV10-1	TRBJ2-1	TRBD2	TGCGCCAGCAGTGAGAGTCTAGCGGGAGCCTACAATGAGCAGTTCTTC	CASSESLAGAYNEQFF
-	TRBV6-1	TRBJ2-7	-	TGTGCCAGCAGTGAAGCCTGGGGGCAGAGAACCTACGAGCAGTACTTC	CASSEAWGQRTYEQYF
-	TRBV27	TRBJ2-3	-	TGTGCCAGCAGCCTATCACAGGGAAGCGATACGCAGTATTTT	CASSLSQGSDTQYF
medium-sized	TRBV6-5	TRBJ2-7	-	TGTGCCAGCACAGAGGGCAAAGATTACGAGCAGTACTTC	CASTEGKDYEQYF
many	TRBV7-2	TRBJ2-1	-	TGTGCCAGCAGCTTACGGACACTACCTTCCTACAATGAGCAGTTCTTC	CASSLRTLPSYNEQFF
many	TRBV12-3/TRBV12-4	TRBJ2-2	-	TGTGCCACTACAGGGAACCCGAACACCGGGGAGCTGTTTTTT	CATTGNPNTGELFF
many	TRBV6-5	TRBJ2-1	-	TGTGCCAGCAGCCAACGAGGGCAGGGCTACAATGAGCAGTTCTTC	CASSQRGQGYNEQFF
-	TRBV5-1	TRBJ1-3	-	TGCGCCAGCAGCTTGGGGGTCTCTGGAAACACCATATATTTT	CASSLGVSGNTIYF
many	TRBV3-1	TRBJ2-1	-	TGTGCCAGCAGCCAAGGGGATGAGCAGTTCTTC	CASSQGDEQFF
-	TRBV3-1	TRBJ2-1	TRBD2	TGTGCAACCGGCCCCTATGCCGGGACTAGCGAAACCAATGAGCAGTTCTTC	CATGPYAGTSETNEQFF
-	TRBV7-6	TRBJ1-2	-	TGTGCCAGCAGCTTAGGCGTAGGGGCTGGCTACACCTTC	CASSLGVGAGYTF
medium-sized	TRBV18	TRBJ2-1	-	TGTGCCAGCTCACCGCAGGGGTACTACAATGAGCAGTTCTTC	CASSPQGYYNEQFF
medium-sized	TRBV7-8	TRBJ2-3	-	TGTGCCAGCAGCTTAGTAAATATTGGAGGGGACACAGATACGCAGTATTTT	CASSLVNIGGDTDTQYF
-	TRBV7-6	TRBJ1-2	-	TGTGCCAGCAGCAGTGGGGGGCGCGGGGACTATGGCTACACCTTC	CASSSGGRGDYGYTF
medium-sized	TRBV20-1	TRBJ1-1	TRBD1	TGCAGCGCGAGCTACGACAGGGGAAACACTGAAGCTTTCTTT	CSASYDRGNTEAFF
medium-sized	TRBV5-6	TRBJ2-7	-	TGTGCCAGCAGCTTGGCCCGGAGCTACGAGCAGTACTTC	CASSLARSYEQYF
-	TRBV29-1	TRBJ2-7	TRBD1	TGCAGCGTTGCTCCGACAGGGGTGGCCGAGCAGTACTTC	CSVAPTGVAEQYF
-	TRBV29-1	TRBJ1-1	-	TGCAGCGTTGAAGGAAGAGGGAGGACAGCGAACACTGAAGCTTTCTTT	CSVEGRGRTANTEAFF
many	TRBV12-3/TRBV12-4	TRBJ2-2	-	TGTGCCAGCAGTTTACTCGGCTCCGGGGAGCTGTTTTTT	CASSLLGSGELFF
medium-sized	TRBV9	TRBJ2-7	TRBD2	TGTGCCAGCAGCGCACCTAGCGGGGTTTACGAGCAGTACTTC	CASSAPSGVYEQYF
medium-sized	TRBV7-9	TRBJ1-1	-	TGTGCCAGCAGCTTGTTCTCGACAGCACAATTTGAAGCTTTCTTT	CASSLFSTAQFEAFF
many	TRBV20-1	TRBJ2-3	TRBD2	TGCAGTGCTAGTGCGGGAGTGAATACGCAGTATTTT	CSASAGVNTQYF
many	TRBV3-1	TRBJ2-7	TRBD2	TGTGCCAGCAGCCCCACTAGCGGGGCCGGGGACGAGCAGTACTTC	CASSPTSGAGDEQYF
many	TRBV4-1	TRBJ1-1	-	TGCGCCAGCAGCCAAGATAGGCGGCTTACTTTCTTT	CASSQDRRLTFF
many	TRBV29-1	TRBJ2-7	-	TGCAGCGTGGACGGACCGTCCTACGAGCAGTACTTC	CSVDGPSYEQYF
medium-sized	TRBV20-1	TRBJ1-1	TRBD1	TGCAGTGCTGGGCAGGGGGCGCGTCCTACTGAAGCTTTCTTT	CSAGQGARPTEAFF
medium-sized	TRBV27	TRBJ2-1	TRBD2	TGTGCCAGCAGTTTACTTCCAGCGGGAGTAAATGAGCAGTTCTTC	CASSLLPAGVNEQFF
medium-sized	TRBV24-1	TRBJ2-2	TRBD1	TGTGCCACCAGTGATTACGGACAGGGAGAGGGCACCGGGGAGCTGTTTTTT	CATSDYGQGEGTGELFF
medium-sized	TRBV9	TRBJ2-1	TRBD2	TGTGCCAGCAGCTCTAGCGGGGGGGCCGTTCCCTACAATGAGCAGTTCTTC	CASSSSGGAVPYNEQFF
medium-sized	TRBV12-3/TRBV12-4	TRBJ2-1	TRBD2	TGTGCCAGCAGTTATCTGGGCGGGAGCGGCAGTGAGCAGTTCTTC	CASSYLGGSGSEQFF
many	TRBV14	TRBJ2-7	TRBD2	TGTGCCAGCAGCCATGGACTAGCGGGAGTTTGGGAGCAGTACTTC	CASSHGLAGVWEQYF
-	TRBV14	TRBJ2-1	-	TGTGCCAGCCAATCCCCGGGGGGCCTCGAGTTCTTC	CASQSPGGLEFF
-	TRBV20-1	TRBJ2-5	TRBD1	TGCAGTGCTAGAATGTTGGGACAGGGGGGGGAGACCCAGTACTTC	CSARMLGQGGETQYF
-	TRBV6-4	TRBJ2-2	TRBD1	TGTGCCAGCAGTGGGACAGGGGACACCGGGGAGCTGTTTTTT	CASSGTGDTGELFF
many	TRBV10-3	TRBJ2-7	-	TGTGCCATCAGACCAGGGGACTCCTACGAGCAGTACTTC	CAIRPGDSYEQYF
medium-sized	TRBV27	TRBJ1-2	-	TGTGCCAGCAGTTCAGGGCCCCGGGGGGACTATGGCTACACCTTC	CASSSGPRGDYGYTF
-	TRBV27	TRBJ2-5	TRBD2	TGTGCCAGCAGTTTATTGGCGGGGGGCCACCAAGAGACCCAGTACTTC	CASSLLAGGHQETQYF
many	TRBV27	TRBJ1-1	-	TGTGCCAGCAGCCAGTGGATGGGGACTGAAGCTTTCTTT	CASSQWMGTEAFF
many	TRBV7-9	TRBJ1-1	-	TGTGCCAGCAGCTTGGACAGACGGACTGAAGCTTTCTTT	CASSLDRRTEAFF
many	TRBV10-2	TRBJ2-3	-	TGCGCCAGCAGTGGCGTCCGTAGCACAGATACGCAGTATTTT	CASSGVRSTDTQYF
-	TRBV5-1	TRBJ2-3	-	TGCGCCAGCAGAAATGATACGCAGTATTTT	CASRNDTQYF
medium-sized	TRBV2	TRBJ1-1	TRBD1	TGTGCCAGCAGGGTGGGACAGGGGAACACTGAAGCTTTCTTT	CASRVGQGNTEAFF
hyperexpanded	TRBV3-1	TRBJ2-3	TRBD2	TGTGCCAGCAGCCCCGTGGGAGAGCGGGGGATAGATACGCAGTATTTT	CASSPVGERGIDTQYF
-	TRBV6-5	TRBJ2-3	-	TGTGCCAGCAGTTACTCGGGAGATACGCAGTATTTT	CASSYSGDTQYF
few	TRBV3-1	TRBJ2-1	TRBD2	TGTGCCAGCAGCCCCGTGGGAGAGCGGGGGATAGATACGCAGTTCTTC	CASSPVGERGIDTQFF